The present T cell receptor beta chain was sequenced within a study of Ad26.COV2.S vaccination and SARS-CoV-2 variants. Germline V lookup: CDR1 LGHDT, CDR2 YNNKEL (reference sequence). V was pared by 5 bases and J by 7 bases, with 11 bases between. This CDR3 spans 13 amino acids. Libraries were prepared by immunoSEQ multiplex PCR; TCRdb keeps only in-frame clonotypes and omits some of them. The sample has over 350,000 clones; 88% are singletons. Treatment denoted: around 19 received Ad26.COV2.S at low or high dose, single or two shots; roughly five received placebo; per-sample allocation not given. Samples came from day 63 after the first vaccine or placebo injection. This clone was detected only once.

The chain uses TRBV3-1 (or the pseudogene TRBV3-2) and TRBJ2-2; unclear D gene. The specimen comprised peripheral blood, sampled in a trial of Ad26.COV2.S vaccine versus placebo. This TCR derives from a person between 18 and 65 years old who received the Ad26.COV2.S COVID-19 vaccine or a placebo. CDR3 protein: CASSKSRGGELFF. The CDR3 DNA reads TGTGCCAGCAGCAAAAGTCGAGGCGGGGAGCTGTTTTTT.